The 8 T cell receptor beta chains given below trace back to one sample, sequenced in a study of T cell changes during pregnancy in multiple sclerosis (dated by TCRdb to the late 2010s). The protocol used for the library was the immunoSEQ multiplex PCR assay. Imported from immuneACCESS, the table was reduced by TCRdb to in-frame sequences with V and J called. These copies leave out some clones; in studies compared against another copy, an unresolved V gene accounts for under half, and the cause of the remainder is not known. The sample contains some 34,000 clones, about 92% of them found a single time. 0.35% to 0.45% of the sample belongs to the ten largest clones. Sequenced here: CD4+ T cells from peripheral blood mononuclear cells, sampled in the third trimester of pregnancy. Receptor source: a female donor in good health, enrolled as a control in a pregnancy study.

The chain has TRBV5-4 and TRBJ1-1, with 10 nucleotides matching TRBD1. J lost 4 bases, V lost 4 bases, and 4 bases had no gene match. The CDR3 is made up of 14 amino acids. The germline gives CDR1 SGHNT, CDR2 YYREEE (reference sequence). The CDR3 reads CASSRTGGGTEAFF. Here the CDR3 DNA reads TGTGCCAGCAGCCGGACAGGGGGAGGCACTGAAGCTTTCTTT.

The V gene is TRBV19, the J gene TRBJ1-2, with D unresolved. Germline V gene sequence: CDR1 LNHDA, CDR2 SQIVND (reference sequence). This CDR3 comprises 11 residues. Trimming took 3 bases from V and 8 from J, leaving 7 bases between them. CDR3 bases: TGTGCCAGTAGTATTAATCGGGGCTACACCTTC. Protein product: CASSINRGYTF.

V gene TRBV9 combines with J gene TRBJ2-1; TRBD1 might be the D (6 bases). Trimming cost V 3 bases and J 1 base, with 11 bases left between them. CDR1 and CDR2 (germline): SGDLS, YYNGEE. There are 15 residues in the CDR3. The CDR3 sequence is CASSEDQGSYNEQFF. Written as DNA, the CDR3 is TGTGCCAGCAGCGAGGATCAGGGGTCCTACAATGAGCAGTTCTTC.

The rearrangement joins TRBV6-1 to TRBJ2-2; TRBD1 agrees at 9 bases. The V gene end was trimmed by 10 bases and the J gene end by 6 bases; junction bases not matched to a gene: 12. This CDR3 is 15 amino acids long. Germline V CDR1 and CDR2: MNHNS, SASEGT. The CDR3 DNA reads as TGTGCCATCCTCACCGGGACAGGGTTGGCCGGGGAGCTGTTTTTT. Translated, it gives CAILTGTGLAGELFF.

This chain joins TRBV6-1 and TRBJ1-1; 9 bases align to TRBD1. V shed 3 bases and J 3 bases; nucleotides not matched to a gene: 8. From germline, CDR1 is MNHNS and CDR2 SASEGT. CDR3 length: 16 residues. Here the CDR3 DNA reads TGTGCCAGCAGTGACCCGGGACAGGGTCGCTACACTGAAGCTTTCTTT. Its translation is CASSDPGQGRYTEAFF.

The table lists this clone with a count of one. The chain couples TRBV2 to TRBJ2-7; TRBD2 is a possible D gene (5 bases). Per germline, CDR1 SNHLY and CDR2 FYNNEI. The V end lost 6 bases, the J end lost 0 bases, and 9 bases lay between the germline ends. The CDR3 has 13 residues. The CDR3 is CASRRDSSYEQYF. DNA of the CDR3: TGTGCCAGCAGACGGGATTCCTCCTACGAGCAGTACTTC.

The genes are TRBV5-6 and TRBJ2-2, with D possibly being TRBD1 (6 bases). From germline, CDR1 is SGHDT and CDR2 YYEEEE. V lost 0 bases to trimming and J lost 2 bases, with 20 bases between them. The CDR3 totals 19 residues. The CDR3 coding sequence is TGTGCCAGCAGCTTGGAGGGAACCCTCGAGGACAGAAACACCGGGGAGCTGTTTTTT. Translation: CASSLEGTLEDRNTGELFF.

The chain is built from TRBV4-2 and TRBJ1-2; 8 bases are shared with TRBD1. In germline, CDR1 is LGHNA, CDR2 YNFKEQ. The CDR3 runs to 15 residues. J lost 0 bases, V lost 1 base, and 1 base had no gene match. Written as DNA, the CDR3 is TGTGCCAGCAGCCAAGGGACAGGGACTAACTATGGCTACACCTTC. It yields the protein CASSQGTGTNYGYTF.